The 14 T cell receptor beta chains given below trace back to one sample, sequenced in a study of blood T cell repertoires in COVID-19. TCRdb's table, derived via immunoSEQ multiplex PCR, lists solely in-frame clones and lacks some. The table lists roughly 200,000 clones, about three quarters of them singletons, with about 12% in the top ten. The source material was peripheral blood. All receptors derive from an elderly woman with COVID-19, enrolled during active disease.

This clone was recorded once. The rearrangement uses TRBV5-1 and TRBJ2-7; the D is unclear. This CDR3 comprises 11 residues. The V end lost 4 bases, the J end lost 5 bases, and 7 bases lay between the germline ends. CDR1 is SGHRS, CDR2 YFSETQ, per germline. For the CDR3, the DNA is TGCGCCAGCAGCACGTACAACGAGCAGTACTTC. This translates into CASSTYNEQYF.

The chain is built from TRBV6-5 and TRBJ1-6, with TRBD1 matching 9 bases. V shed 5 bases, J shed 6 bases, and the junction held 5 bases outside the gene matches. CDR3 size: 15 residues. Germline values: CDR1 MNHEY, CDR2 SVGAGI. The CDR3 bases are TGTGCCAGCAGTCCCCTGGGACAGGGTAATTCACCCCTCCACTTT. Protein product: CASSPLGQGNSPLHF.

The J gene is TRBJ2-5, the V gene TRBV7-9; D is possibly TRBD1 (6 bases). The length of the CDR3 is 19 residues. Per germline, CDR1 SEHNR and CDR2 FQNEAQ (reference sequence). V was pared by 5 bases and J by 4 bases, with 29 bases between. Here the CDR3 reads CASSPGIGPLAGERETQYF. The CDR3 DNA reads as TGTGCCAGCAGCCCAGGTATTGGGCCCCTTGCAGGGGAGAGAGAGACCCAGTACTTC. The full variable domain, rest sourced from reference TRBV7-9 and TRBJ2-5, is DTGVSQNPRHKITKRGQNVTFRCDPISEHNRLYWYRQTLGQGPEFLTYFQNEAQLEKSRLLSDRFSAERPKGSFSTLEIQRTEQGDSAMYLCASSPGIGPLAGERETQYFGPGTRLLVL.

The chain links TRBV7-9 to TRBJ2-7, with unresolved D. CDR1 and CDR2 from the germline V gene are SEHNR and FQNEAQ (reference sequence). Trimming took 0 bases from V and 6 from J, leaving 9 bases between them. The CDR3 length is 13 residues. The CDR3 bases are TGTGCCAGCAGCTTAGCGCCTATCGGCGAGCAGTACTTC. Protein: CASSLAPIGEQYF.

J is TRBJ1-1 and V is TRBV2, with 9 bases identical to TRBD1. The CDR3 has 16 residues. CDR1 is SNHLY, CDR2 FYNNEI, per germline. Trimming took 6 bases from V and 1 from J; bases not matched to a gene: 9. The CDR3 loop is CASRSGQGRANTEAFF. CDR3 bases: TGTGCCAGCAGAAGCGGACAGGGGAGGGCGAACACTGAAGCTTTCTTT.

The gene calls are TRBV11-3 and TRBJ2-3; 8 bases agree with TRBD2. The CDR3 has 16 residues. CDR1 SGHNT and CDR2 YENEEA come from the germline V gene. After removal of 5 bases from V and 1 base from J, the junction contained 8 bases not matched to a gene. CDR3 DNA sequence: TGTGCCAGCAGCGGGTCCGGGGGGGGGCGCACAGATACGCAGTATTTT. Residues: CASSGSGGGRTDTQYF. The full variable domain, rest sourced from reference TRBV11-3 and TRBJ2-3, is EAGVVQSPRYKIIEKKQPVAFWCNPISGHNTLYWYLQNLGQGPELLIRYENEEAVDDSQLPKDRFSAERLKGVDSTLKIQPAELGDSAVYLCASSGSGGGRTDTQYFGPGTRLTVL.

This chain connects TRBV5-6 to TRBJ2-7, with 7 nucleotides matching TRBD2. The CDR3 is 13 residues long. V lost 4 bases, J lost 6 bases, and 7 bases stayed unmatched. Per germline, CDR1 SGHDT and CDR2 YYEEEE. DNA of the CDR3: TGTGCCAGCAGCCCCGGACTAGTTTTCGAGCAGTACTTC. It translates to CASSPGLVFEQYF.

This clone has a handful of counts. The chain couples TRBV5-6 to TRBJ2-2; D not certain. The ends were cut back, 0 bases at V and 4 bases at J, with 10 bases in the middle. The CDR3 has 15 amino acids. Germline V gene lookup returns CDR1 SGHDT and CDR2 YYEEEE. This CDR3 reads CASSLARSPTGELFF. CDR3 DNA: TGTGCCAGCAGCTTGGCGAGGTCACCCACCGGGGAGCTGTTTTTT.

V and J are TRBV24-1 and TRBJ2-5; TRBD1 matches 8 bases. The length of the CDR3 is 16 residues. V trimming: 3 bases; J trimming: 4 bases; junction bases outside the gene matches: 9. Germline V gene lookup returns CDR1 KGHDR and CDR2 SFDVKD. This CDR3 reads CATSDPSGTGGETQYF. The CDR3 DNA reads TGTGCCACCAGTGATCCATCCGGGACAGGAGGAGAGACCCAGTACTTC.

This chain links TRBV19 with TRBJ2-7, with TRBD1 matching 12 bases. Germline V gene lookup returns CDR1 LNHDA and CDR2 SQIVND (reference sequence). J lost 4 bases, V lost 7 bases, and 5 bases had no gene match. The CDR3 extends over 14 amino acids. CDR3 amino acids: CASKPGQGAYEQYF. The CDR3, as DNA: TGTGCCAGTAAGCCGGGACAGGGGGCTTACGAGCAGTACTTC.

In DNA, the CDR3 is TGTGCCAGCAGCTTAGCACAGAACCAAGAGACCCAGTACTTC. Translating gives CASSLAQNQETQYF. This sequence joins TRBV7-9 and TRBJ2-5; D is unclear. CDR1 and CDR2 (germline): SEHNR, FQNEAQ (reference sequence). This CDR3 contains 14 residues. V gave up 0 bases and J gave up 0 bases, with 5 bases separating them. The whole variable domain, remainder taken from reference TRBV7-9 and TRBJ2-5, is DTGVSQNPRHKITKRGQNVTFRCDPISEHNRLYWYRQTLGQGPEFLTYFQNEAQLEKSRLLSDRFSAERPKGSFSTLEIQRTEQGDSAMYLCASSLAQNQETQYFGPGTRLLVL.

This chain joins TRBV27 and TRBJ2-3; no firm D call. The CDR3 is made up of 15 amino acids. The germline V and J ends were trimmed by 0 bases and 3 bases, with 10 bases remaining between them. Germline loops: CDR1 MNHEY, CDR2 SMNVEV (reference sequence). The DNA for the CDR3 is TGTGCCAGCAGTTTATCGGCCCCATCTACAGATACGCAGTATTTT. Protein: CASSLSAPSTDTQYF.

This chain connects TRBV11-2 to TRBJ2-7; D gene uncertain. Deletions cut 5 bases from V and 4 bases from J, with 18 bases between. The CDR3 is 15 residues long. CDR1 and CDR2 (germline): SGHAT, FQNNGV. CDR3 bases: TGTGCCAGCAGCATAGGCCCCCTCTCCGGGTACGAGCAGTACTTC. Translated, it gives CASSIGPLSGYEQYF.

There are a few counts of this clone. One end of the junction varies from germline; a read error may be responsible. This chain links TRBV27 with TRBJ1-2; D is uncertain. CDR3 size: 8 residues. Germline V gene lookup returns CDR1 MNHEY and CDR2 SMNVEV (reference sequence). CDR3 residues: CALNVGGF. The CDR3 DNA sequence: TGTGCCCTTAACGTGGGAGGCTTC.